The entry below gives a single T cell receptor beta chain sequence along with its context. There is no known antigen for this receptor. Base qualities are missing; no much larger clone stands one base away. In light of the paper, this sample's time point label describes: naive CD8 control sorted from an acute-time-point sample. Enrolled in the Montreal Hepatitis C Cohort (HEPCO) in Canada, the donors were people who inject drugs, and these donors were followed every 3 months. Acute primary HCV infection was defined as a positive HCV RNA or antibody test that came after a negative test within the prior 24 weeks. CD3, CD8 and CD45RO antibodies were used for surface staining, and dead cells were excluded with an aqua fixable dye. The cohort also had several subjects who developed chronic infection, defined as being HCV RNA positive at 24 weeks. Negative selection by means of the MACS CD8+ T cell Isolation Kit yielded CD8+ T cells from peripheral blood mononuclear cells recovered from cryopreservation by thawing. Sorting of the cells was done on a BD FACSAria II cell sorter.

This record comes from a study of CD8 T cells in acute hepatitis C reinfection (dated by TCRdb to the early 2020s). At the level of the whole study: The TCRbeta repertoire of CD8+ T cells specific for the HCV NS3-1073 epitope was profiled during acute infection and after viral clearance. A few spontaneous resolvers provided paired acute and follow-up samples. Study-wide findings and limitations: Because bulk sequencing was performed on the TCRbeta chain only, alphabeta pairing of public clonotypes could not be determined. NS3-1073 specific repertoires were highly diverse, with no significant diversity differences between acute resolver, follow-up resolver and acute chronic samples. Regardless of outcome, around 14 public clonotypes were found, and one public clonotype used V04-02/J02-02. NS3-1073 specific cells were too rare to sort in chronically infected subjects, so no follow-up repertoires exist for those subjects. All groups showed preferential use of the TRBV04 and TRBV06 gene families, a pattern that overrepresentation in the naive pool did not explain. It was rare for CDR3 sequences to be shared with other epitopes, and exact matching may have been limited by differing sequencing approaches.

CDR1 and CDR2, looked up from the germline V gene, are SNHLY and FYNNEI. Its CDR3 holds 13 amino acids, cysteine through phenylalanine. Only CDR3 DNA remains: 39 bases, in frame from the first base. Genomic DNA was extracted from FACS-sorted cells, and TCRbeta chains were sequenced through the commercial immunoSEQ service. The original methods were these. Repertoire data were analyzed with ImmunoSEQ Analyzer software v3.0 and R v3.5.1. Only productive rearrangements were analyzed, as sequences containing stop codons or out-of-frame rearrangements were removed. Simpson diversity, Shannon entropy, CDR3 length and nucleotide addition metrics were supplied by the sequencing provider. Clonotypes were grouped by frequency into dominant, sub-dominant, low or lowest abundance categories, and clonotypes below 0.1% were left out of most analyses. A CDR3 amino acid clonotype was called public if the clonotype appeared in at least two subjects at a cumulative frequency of at least 0.5%. What TCRdb holds here is the immuneACCESS table cut down to in-frame rearrangements. Part of the clones is not present; checked against another copy, under half of the missing clones reflect an unresolved V gene, and the others are unexplained. V, J and clone size reflect that table, while D and trimming were determined from the DNA. This sample comprises about 38,000 clones, about 86% of them detected only once. Roughly 0.46% of the sample comes from the top ten.

The chain links TRBV2 with TRBJ2-6; TRBD2 aligns with 8 central bases. The receptor was isolated from a man aged 25 to 40 with chronic hepatitis C. The specimen was naive CD8+ T cells from PBMCs. The sample's cell subset or site label, decoded: sorted total naive CD45RO-negative CD8+ T cells. The DNA reads as follows: TGTGCGTACGGGGGGGCTGGGGCCAACGTCCTGACTTTC. Its coded protein is CAYGGAGANVLTF.